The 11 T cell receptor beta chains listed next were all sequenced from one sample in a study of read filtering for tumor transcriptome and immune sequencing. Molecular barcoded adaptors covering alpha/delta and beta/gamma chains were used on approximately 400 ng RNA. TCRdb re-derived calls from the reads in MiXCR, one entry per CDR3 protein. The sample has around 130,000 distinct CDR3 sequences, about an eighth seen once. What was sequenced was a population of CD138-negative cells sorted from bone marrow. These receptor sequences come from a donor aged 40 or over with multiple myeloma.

CDR3 loop: CASSSHPGLGNIQYF. The CDR3 DNA reads TGTGCCAGTAGTAGCCATCCGGGCCTCGGAAACATTCAGTACTTC. The chain employs TRBV19 and TRBJ2-4; D ambiguous. Germline V gene lookup returns CDR1 LNHDA and CDR2 SQIVND (reference sequence). Trimming took 4 bases from V and 6 from J, leaving 16 bases between them. The CDR3 totals 15 residues.

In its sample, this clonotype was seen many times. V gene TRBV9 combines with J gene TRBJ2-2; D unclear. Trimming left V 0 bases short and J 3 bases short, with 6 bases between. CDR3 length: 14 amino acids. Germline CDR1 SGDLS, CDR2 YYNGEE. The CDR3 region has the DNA TGTGCCAGCAGCGTAGCAGTCGACACCGGGGAGCTGTTTTTT. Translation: CASSVAVDTGELFF.

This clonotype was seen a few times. CDR3: CASKPQKSNTEAFF. In nucleotides, the CDR3 is TGTGCCAGCAAGCCACAGAAATCGAACACTGAAGCTTTCTTT. The rearrangement uses TRBV6-1 and TRBJ1-1, with D unresolved. Germline CDR1 is MNHNS and CDR2 is SASEGT. This CDR3 has 14 residues. Trimming left V 7 bases short and J 1 base short, with 13 bases between.

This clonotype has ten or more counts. The CDR3 sequence: CASSFTSGTNYEQYF. DNA for the CDR3: TGCGCCAGCAGCTTCACTAGCGGGACAAACTACGAGCAGTACTTC. The chain links TRBV5-1 to TRBJ2-7; 10 bases are a match to TRBD2. With 2 bases clipped from V and 3 bases from J, the junction kept 5 bases outside the gene matches. In germline, CDR1 is SGHRS, CDR2 YFSETQ. The CDR3 covers 15 residues.

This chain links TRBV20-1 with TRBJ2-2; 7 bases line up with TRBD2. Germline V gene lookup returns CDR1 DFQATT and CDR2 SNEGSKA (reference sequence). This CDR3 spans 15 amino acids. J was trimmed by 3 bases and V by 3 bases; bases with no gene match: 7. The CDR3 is CSARPSGSHTGELFF. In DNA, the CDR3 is TGCAGTGCTAGGCCTAGCGGTTCACACACCGGGGAGCTGTTTTTT.

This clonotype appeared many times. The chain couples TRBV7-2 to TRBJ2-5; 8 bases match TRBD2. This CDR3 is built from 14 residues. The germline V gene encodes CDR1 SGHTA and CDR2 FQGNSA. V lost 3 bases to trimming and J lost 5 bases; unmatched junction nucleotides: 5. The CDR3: CASSFGLAYETQYF. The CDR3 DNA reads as TGTGCCAGCAGCTTTGGACTAGCCTACGAGACCCAGTACTTC.

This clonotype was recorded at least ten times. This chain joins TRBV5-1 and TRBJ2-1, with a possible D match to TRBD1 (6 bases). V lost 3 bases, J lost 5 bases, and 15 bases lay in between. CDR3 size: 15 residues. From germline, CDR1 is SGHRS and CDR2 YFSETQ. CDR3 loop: CASSSTGGTNNEQFF. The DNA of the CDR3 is TGCGCCAGCAGCTCGACAGGAGGTACTAACAATGAGCAGTTCTTC.

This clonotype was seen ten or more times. The CDR3 protein is CASSQDYHMTGTDTQYF. DNA of the CDR3: TGTGCCAGCAGCCAAGACTATCACATGACGGGCACAGATACGCAGTATTTT. The V and J genes are TRBV4-2 and TRBJ2-3; D not certain. The germline V and J ends were trimmed by 0 bases and 1 base, with 14 bases remaining between them. There are 17 residues in the CDR3. Germline-derived CDR1 and CDR2 are LGHNA and YNFKEQ.

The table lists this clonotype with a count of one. The CDR3 sequence is CASSFGNRTDTQYF. As DNA, the CDR3 is TGTGCCAGCAGCTTTGGCAACCGCACAGATACGCAGTATTTT. The chain carries TRBV7-9 and TRBJ2-3; D not resolved. This CDR3 is built from 14 residues. Trimming shortened V by 3 bases and J by 1 base, and 8 bases separated the two germline ends. The germline V gene encodes CDR1 SEHNR and CDR2 FQNEAQ (reference sequence).

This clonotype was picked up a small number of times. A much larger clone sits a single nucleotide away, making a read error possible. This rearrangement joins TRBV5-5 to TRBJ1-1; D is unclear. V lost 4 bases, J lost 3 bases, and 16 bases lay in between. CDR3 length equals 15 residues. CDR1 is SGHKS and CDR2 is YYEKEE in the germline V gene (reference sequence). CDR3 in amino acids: CASSPGDRTYTEAFF. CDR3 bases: TGTGCCAGCAGCCCAGGTGATAGGACTTACACTGAAGCTTTCTTT.

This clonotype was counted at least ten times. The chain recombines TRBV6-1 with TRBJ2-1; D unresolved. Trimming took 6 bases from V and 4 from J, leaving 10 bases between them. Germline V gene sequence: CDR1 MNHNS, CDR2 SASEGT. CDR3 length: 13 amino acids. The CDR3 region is CASRGVGYNEQFF. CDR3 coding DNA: TGTGCCAGCAGAGGAGTGGGGTACAATGAGCAGTTCTTC.